Listed below are T cell receptor beta chains from one sample, sequenced in a study of T cells after yellow fever vaccination. MiXCR was run by TCRdb on the 5' RACE reads, yielding one entry per CDR3 protein. The table lists roughly 190,000 distinct CDR3 sequences, more than 9.5% of them singletons. Material: CD8+ T cells sorted from PBMCs, obtained 15 days after the yellow fever booster vaccination. These receptors all stem from a man aged 18 to 30 who received the YFV17D yellow fever vaccine. The CDR3 runs from the conserved cysteine through the conserved F or W. The D gene is left open where the match is weak. Rows give clone size only sometimes, using once, few, many, or a class for an expanded clone.

j_call: TRBJ2-1; d_call: TRBD2; v_call: TRBV12-5; clone_size: NA; cdr3_nt: TGTGCTAGTGGCACCGGGACTAGCGATTACAATGAGCAGTTCTTC; cdr3_aa: CASGTGTSDYNEQFF
j_call: TRBJ2-2; d_call: TRBD2; v_call: TRBV27; clone_size: many; cdr3_nt: TGTGCCAGCAGCCCTGGACTAGCGGGGGGGCCGATTTATACCGGGGAGCTGTTTTTT; cdr3_aa: CASSPGLAGGPIYTGELFF
j_call: TRBJ2-7; d_call: NA; v_call: TRBV7-9; clone_size: few; cdr3_nt: TGTGCCAGCAGCTTAGCCCTCGGGTTTTACGAGCAGTACTTC; cdr3_aa: CASSLALGFYEQYF
j_call: TRBJ2-2; d_call: NA; v_call: TRBV5-1; clone_size: NA; cdr3_nt: TGCGCCAGCAGCTTGGTAATCGGGGGCCCCGGGGAGCTGTTTTTT; cdr3_aa: CASSLVIGGPGELFF
j_call: TRBJ2-3; d_call: NA; v_call: TRBV4-1; clone_size: NA; cdr3_nt: TGCGCCAGCAGCCAAGGGACAGCCCAGCGAGATACGCAGTATTTT; cdr3_aa: CASSQGTAQRDTQYF
j_call: TRBJ1-2; d_call: NA; v_call: TRBV29-1; clone_size: few; cdr3_nt: TGCAGCCTAGACCTGAACTATGGCTACACCTTC; cdr3_aa: CSLDLNYGYTF
j_call: TRBJ2-7; d_call: NA; v_call: TRBV6-2/TRBV6-3; clone_size: many; cdr3_nt: TGTGCCAGCAGTGGGACTGTAAGCTCCTACGAGCAGTACTTC; cdr3_aa: CASSGTVSSYEQYF
j_call: TRBJ2-1; d_call: TRBD1; v_call: TRBV7-9; clone_size: few; cdr3_nt: TGTGCCAGCAGCTACCGGGACAGGAGCTCCTACAATGAGCAGTTCTTC; cdr3_aa: CASSYRDRSSYNEQFF
j_call: TRBJ2-3; d_call: TRBD2; v_call: TRBV6-2/TRBV6-3; clone_size: NA; cdr3_nt: TGTGCCAGCAGCGGACGGATATTCGGACGGGGGGTCACAGATACGCAGTATTTT; cdr3_aa: CASSGRIFGRGVTDTQYF
j_call: TRBJ1-1; d_call: NA; v_call: TRBV27; clone_size: NA; cdr3_nt: TGTGCCAGCAGTCCCCCGGGCGTCGGCACTGAAGCTTTCTTT; cdr3_aa: CASSPPGVGTEAFF
j_call: TRBJ2-5; d_call: TRBD2; v_call: TRBV13; clone_size: NA; cdr3_nt: TGTGCCAGCAGCTTCAAGCTAGCGGGGAATATGGAGACCCAGTACTTC; cdr3_aa: CASSFKLAGNMETQYF
j_call: TRBJ1-5; d_call: NA; v_call: TRBV20-1; clone_size: NA; cdr3_nt: TGCAGTGCATTGCCGAGACAGTTATTTAATCAGCCCCAGCATTTT; cdr3_aa: CSALPRQLFNQPQHF
j_call: TRBJ2-7; d_call: TRBD1; v_call: TRBV27; clone_size: few; cdr3_nt: TGTGCCAGCAGTTTATCCGGGACAGGGGACCACGAGCAGTACTTC; cdr3_aa: CASSLSGTGDHEQYF
j_call: TRBJ2-7; d_call: NA; v_call: TRBV7-9; clone_size: few; cdr3_nt: TGTGCCAGCAGCCCCCGCAGCCGCGGGTATGTCTACGAGCAGTACTTC; cdr3_aa: CASSPRSRGYVYEQYF
j_call: TRBJ1-4; d_call: NA; v_call: TRBV4-2; clone_size: few; cdr3_nt: TGTGCCAGCAGCCATCTAGCAGACCCCAATGAAAAACTGTTTTTT; cdr3_aa: CASSHLADPNEKLFF
j_call: TRBJ1-6; d_call: TRBD1; v_call: TRBV6-2/TRBV6-3; clone_size: NA; cdr3_nt: TGTGCCAGCAAGACAGGGAATTCACCCCTCCACTTT; cdr3_aa: CASKTGNSPLHF
j_call: TRBJ1-1; d_call: NA; v_call: TRBV7-9; clone_size: NA; cdr3_nt: TGTGCCAGCAGCTTCGACAACACTGAAGCTTTCTTT; cdr3_aa: CASSFDNTEAFF
j_call: TRBJ2-7; d_call: NA; v_call: TRBV13; clone_size: few; cdr3_nt: TGTGCCAGCAGCTGGGGTCAGTACGAGCAGTACTTC; cdr3_aa: CASSWGQYEQYF
j_call: TRBJ1-6; d_call: NA; v_call: TRBV20-1; clone_size: NA; cdr3_nt: TGCAGTGCTAGAGATATTCCCGATTCTTACTCCTATAATTCACCCCTCCACTTT; cdr3_aa: CSARDIPDSYSYNSPLHF
j_call: TRBJ2-3; d_call: TRBD2; v_call: TRBV7-2; clone_size: few; cdr3_nt: TGTGCCAGCAGCTGGACTAGCGGATACACAGATACGCAGTATTTT; cdr3_aa: CASSWTSGYTDTQYF
j_call: TRBJ1-1; d_call: NA; v_call: TRBV12-3/TRBV12-4; clone_size: many; cdr3_nt: TGTGCCAGCAACTCGGACACTGAAGCTTTCTTT; cdr3_aa: CASNSDTEAFF
j_call: TRBJ2-1; d_call: TRBD2; v_call: TRBV7-9; clone_size: NA; cdr3_nt: TGTGCCAGCAAAGCCCGGGGGGAGCGGCGGTACAATGAGCAGTTCTTC; cdr3_aa: CASKARGERRYNEQFF
j_call: TRBJ1-5; d_call: NA; v_call: TRBV5-4; clone_size: NA; cdr3_nt: TGTGCCAGCAGCCATGGCGCAGGCTTCAATCAGCCCCAGCATTTT; cdr3_aa: CASSHGAGFNQPQHF
j_call: TRBJ2-1; d_call: NA; v_call: TRBV2; clone_size: NA; cdr3_nt: TGTGCCAGCAGCCTACCGGGACCGAACACCCCATTAAGCTCCTACAATGAGCAGTTCTTC; cdr3_aa: CASSLPGPNTPLSSYNEQFF
j_call: TRBJ2-3; d_call: NA; v_call: TRBV28; clone_size: few; cdr3_nt: TGTGCCAGCAGTTTATCGGGGGCGCCCACAGATACGCAGTATTTT; cdr3_aa: CASSLSGAPTDTQYF